The clone carrying this T cell receptor (beta chain) turned up a few times. The antigen remains undetermined. TCRdb recomputed calls from the reads with MiXCR, one row per CDR3 protein. The table lists 300,000 to 400,000 distinct CDR3 sequences, more than 20% of them singletons, with 13% in the top ten. These data originate in a study of T cell repertoires in cytomegalovirus infection. As for the study in general: Recently identified HLA-C-restricted CMV epitopes and well-studied HLA-B-restricted CMV epitopes were used by the study. It can be stated that public TCR beta signatures indicated CMV infection as well as a matching HLA type. Whole-study results and caveats: Carriage of CMV together with the relevant HLA was identifiable through cumulative public TCR beta family frequency. The ex vivo response was dominated by HLA-C-restricted CMV-specific TCR beta clonotypes.

Trimming removed 4 bases from V and 2 bases from J; junction bases left unmatched: 7. The CDR3 extends over 15 amino acids. Germline lookup yields CDR1 MNHEY and CDR2 SVGEGT. This sample comprised cultured PBMCs, obtained from culture after CMV antigen stimulation. The clonotype was recovered from a human donor in good health (CMV status not recorded). Some clones in this sample may be carry-over from other donors' samples. The gene calls are TRBV6-2 or TRBV6-3 and TRBJ2-5; 7 positions agree with TRBD2. CDR3 bases: TGTGCCAGCAGTTGGGCCCTGGGGGGGCAAGAGACCCAGTACTTC. It yields the protein CASSWALGGQETQYF.